This T cell receptor (beta chain) was sequenced for a study of intratumoral heterogeneity in liver cancer. The repertoire was sequenced with immunoSEQ multiplex PCR; TCRdb's copy has only in-frame clones and lacks some. The sample lists 20,000 to 25,000 clones; 73% were seen once. The CDR3 covers 13 residues. V was trimmed by 2 bases and J by 4 bases, leaving 10 bases between them. Germline CDR1 SGHNT, CDR2 YYREEE (reference sequence). The rearrangement joins TRBV5-4 to TRBJ2-7, with D maybe TRBD2 (6 bases). Source: tumor-adjacent normal tissue, taken before any cancer treatment. This clonotype originated in a woman between 65 and 79 years old with hepatocellular carcinoma. This CDR3 is CASSFTGGYEQYF. The CDR3 DNA reads as TGTGCCAGCAGCTTTACAGGAGGGTACGAGCAGTACTTC.